The present T cell receptor beta chain was sequenced within a study of blood T cell repertoires in COVID-19 (dated by TCRdb to 2020 to 2021). Broadly, across the study: The collaborator samples originated in the United States, Italy and Spain and spanned the acute and convalescent phases of COVID-19. HLA class I and class II types, where available, came from metadata supplied by the sample provider rather than from assay-based typing. The samples were drawn from the first 160 participants of the ongoing ImmuneRACE study and from under 1,500 subjects provided by 6 global collaborators. The prospective study material was composed of cDNA or gDNA derived from T cells, B-cell-depleted T cells, or PBMCs. Nearly every sample came with metadata listing a de-identified subject ID, COVID-19 status, age in years and sex. Deeply sampled blood TCRbeta repertoires from subjects exposed to, actively infected with, or recovered from COVID-19 were included in the dataset. The repertoires were made available in a free public database intended to serve as a resource for research on the immune response to SARS-CoV-2. General findings and caveats noted by the study authors: The quantity of clinical and demographic metadata differed by source and by participant and was supplied without curation.

Whole blood was collected in K2EDTA tubes by collaborating institutions according to the institutions' own protocols. For TCRbeta analysis, collaborators shipped samples as frozen whole blood, isolated PBMCs, or DNA extracted from either of those sample types. TCRbeta CDR3 regions were amplified from genomic DNA using the immunoSEQ Assay, a bias-controlled multiplex PCR. Regarding the original processing steps: Within the assay, amplification of reference gene primers was used to estimate how many nucleated cells each sample contained. To quantify the absolute abundance of each unique TCRbeta CDR3 rearrangement, sequence reads were collapsed and filtered. For each sample, productive Simpson clonality was calculated as the square root of Simpson's diversity index across productive rearrangements. In its TCRdb copy, this immuneACCESS table keeps in-frame sequences only and misses some clones. Where compared with another copy, unresolved V genes explain less than half of these, and the others have no known cause. For V, J and clone size, that table is used; D and trimming come from the DNA. The sample table holds 65,000 to 85,000 clones, of which 60% to 85% were seen once. In total, the top ten clones hold 15% to 20% of the sample.

In the germline V gene (reference sequence), CDR1 corresponds to GTSNPN and CDR2 to SVGIG. The CDR3 measures 15 amino acids from cysteine to phenylalanine. Only CDR3 DNA is held: 45 bases, read in frame from base 1. V ends up 1 base short and J 5 bases short, with an unmatched junction base count of 6. In regard to this clone: It lacks a known antigen. It has no much larger one-base neighbor in the sample; base qualities were not kept.

The specimen sequenced was peripheral blood. The V and J segments used are TRBV30 and TRBJ2-7; TRBD2 matches 12 bases in the middle. This sequence originates from a human donor in a cohort sampled during active COVID-19. In nucleotide form, the sequence is TGTGCCTGGAGTGAATGGACTAGCGGGGCCGACGAGCAGTACTTC. The resulting protein is CAWSEWTSGADEQYF.